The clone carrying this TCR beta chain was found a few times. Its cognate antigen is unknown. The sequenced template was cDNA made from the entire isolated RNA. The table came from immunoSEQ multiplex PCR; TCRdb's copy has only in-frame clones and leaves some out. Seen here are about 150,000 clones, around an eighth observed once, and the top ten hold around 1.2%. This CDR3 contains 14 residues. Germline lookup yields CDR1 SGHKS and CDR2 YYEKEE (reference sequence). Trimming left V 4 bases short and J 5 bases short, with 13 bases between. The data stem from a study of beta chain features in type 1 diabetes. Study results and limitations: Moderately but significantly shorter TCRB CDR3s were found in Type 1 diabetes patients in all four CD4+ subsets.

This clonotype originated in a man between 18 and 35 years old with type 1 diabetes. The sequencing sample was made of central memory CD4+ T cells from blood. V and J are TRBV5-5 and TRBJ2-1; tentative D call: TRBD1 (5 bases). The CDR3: CASSEGRDHNEQFF. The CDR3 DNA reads TGTGCCAGCAGCGAAGGCAGGGATCACAATGAGCAGTTCTTC.